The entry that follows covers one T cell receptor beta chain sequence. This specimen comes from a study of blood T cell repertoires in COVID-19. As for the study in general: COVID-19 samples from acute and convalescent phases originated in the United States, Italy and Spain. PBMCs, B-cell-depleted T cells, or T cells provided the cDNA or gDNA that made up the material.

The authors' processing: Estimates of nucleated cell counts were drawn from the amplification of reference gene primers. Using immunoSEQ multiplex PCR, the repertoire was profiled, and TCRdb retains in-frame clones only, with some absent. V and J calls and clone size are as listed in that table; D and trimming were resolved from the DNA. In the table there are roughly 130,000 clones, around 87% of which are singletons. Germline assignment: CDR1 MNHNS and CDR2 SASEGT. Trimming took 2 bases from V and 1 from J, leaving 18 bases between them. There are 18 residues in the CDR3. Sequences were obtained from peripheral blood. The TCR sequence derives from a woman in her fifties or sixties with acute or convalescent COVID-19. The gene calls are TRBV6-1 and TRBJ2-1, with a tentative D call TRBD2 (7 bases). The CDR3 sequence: CASSERGTNLFSYNEQFF. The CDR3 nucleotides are TGTGCCAGCAGTGAAAGGGGGACTAACCTTTTTTCCTACAATGAGCAGTTCTTC.